This T cell receptor (beta chain) was observed in a study of blood T cell repertoires in COVID-19. Study as a whole: The United States, Italy and Spain were the sources of the acute and convalescent COVID-19 samples. T cells, B-cell-depleted T cells, or PBMCs provided the cDNA or gDNA that served as material.

V lost 4 bases, J lost 0 bases, and 3 bases lay in between. Per germline, CDR1 SNHLY and CDR2 FYNNEI. This CDR3 contains 12 residues. The table came from immunoSEQ multiplex PCR; TCRdb's copy has only in-frame clones and leaves some out. The sample has tens of thousands of clones; roughly 70% are singletons. The sequenced sample was peripheral blood. The chain carries TRBV2 and TRBJ1-1; D is ambiguous. The clonotype was recovered from a man aged 70-80 years with COVID-19, enrolled during active disease. CDR3 residues: CASSAVNTEAFF. CDR3 nucleotides: TGTGCCAGCAGTGCGGTGAACACTGAAGCTTTCTTT.